The clone carrying this TCR beta chain was recorded a few times. This specimen comes from a study of ipilimumab plus nivolumab after autologous stem cell transplantation. Trimming stripped 4 bases from V and 5 bases from J, with 12 bases between. Per the germline V gene, CDR1 is SGHNT and CDR2 is YYREEE (reference sequence). The length of the CDR3 is 13 residues. Assay: immunoSEQ multiplex PCR; the TCRdb copy retains only in-frame clones and omits some. The sample lists about 84,000 clones, 83% occurring once. The rearrangement joins TRBV5-4 to TRBJ1-1, with D hard to call. The TCR comes from a male donor with diffuse large B-cell lymphoma. Here the sequenced sample was PBMCs, taken in a trial of ipilimumab plus nivolumab as post-transplant consolidation. The CDR3 here is CASSSTIPTEAFF. CDR3 nucleotide sequence: TGTGCCAGCAGCAGCACTATACCGACTGAAGCTTTCTTT. The whole variable domain, remainder taken from reference TRBV5-4 and TRBJ1-1, is ETGVTQSPTHLIKTRGQQVTLRCSSQSGHNTVSWYQQALGQGPQFIFQYYREEENGRGNFPPRFSGLQFPNYSSELNVNALELDDSALYLCASSSTIPTEAFFGQGTRLTVV.